The 11 T cell receptor beta chains listed next were all sequenced from one sample in a study of patients and donors after allogeneic stem cell transplantation. TCRdb re-called the RT-PCR reads with MiXCR, one entry per CDR3 protein. The sample holds about a million distinct CDR3 sequences; roughly 18% are singletons and the top ten take 5% to 6.5%. The material sequenced was blood, either unsorted or a sorted T cell fraction (not recorded which). The receptors were sampled from a human donor who was either an allogeneic HSCT recipient or a stem cell or donor lymphocyte infusion donor (not recorded which). It is not recorded whose cells these are; they may come from a transplant donor.

The V call is TRBV24-1, the J call TRBJ2-5; the D call may be TRBD1 or TRBD2 (5 bases each). Between the trimmed V and J ends, which lost 4 bases and 5 bases, there was a span of 10 bases. CDR1 and CDR2 (germline): KGHDR, SFDVKD. The CDR3 has 13 residues. The DNA of the CDR3 is TGTGCCACCAGTGAAGGGACGTTTGAGACCCAGTACTTC. As protein: CATSEGTFETQYF.

This clonotype was seen only a few times. This rearrangement joins TRBV12-3 or TRBV12-4 to TRBJ1-5, with a possible D match to TRBD1 (5 bases). V lost 2 bases and J lost 7, with 15 bases in between. This CDR3 region has 15 residues. CDR3 amino acids: CASSLQGLVGQPQHF. Here the CDR3 DNA reads TGTGCCAGCAGTTTACAGGGCCTGGTGGGACAGCCCCAGCATTTT.

The genes are TRBV6-5 and TRBJ2-1, with unresolved D. The CDR3 runs to 14 residues. Germline lookup yields CDR1 MNHEY and CDR2 SVGAGI. V shed 2 bases and J shed 9 bases, with 14 bases lying between them. DNA for the CDR3: TGTGCCAGCAGTTACGAATTATCGGCTGGTGAGCAGTTCTTC. Its protein is CASSYELSAGEQFF.

This clonotype was found many times. The V call is TRBV12-3 or TRBV12-4, the J call TRBJ2-2, with D perhaps TRBD1 (6 bases). V shed 4 bases and J shed 2 bases, with 11 bases lying between them. This CDR3 has 15 residues. The CDR3 DNA sequence: TGTGCCAGCAGTTCACGGACAGTTAACACCGGGGAGCTGTTTTTT. It encodes CASSSRTVNTGELFF.

On this clonotype itself: A read error may produce the germline difference seen at one junction end. The chain combines TRBV20-1 with TRBJ2-7, with TRBD2 matching over 9 bases. Looked up from germline, CDR1 is DFQATT and CDR2 is SNEGSKA (reference sequence). This CDR3 contains 15 residues. Written as DNA, the CDR3 is TGCAGTGCCAGAGGGGGCGGGGGGGGCACCTACGAGCAGTACTTC. Translating gives CSARGGGGGTYEQYF.

This clonotype was seen only a few times. The chain joins TRBV20-1 to TRBJ2-5, with D perhaps TRBD1 (5 bases). Germline V gives CDR1 DFQATT, CDR2 SNEGSKA (reference sequence). The length of the CDR3 is 13 residues. V lost 4 bases and J lost 4, with 13 bases in between. CDR3 in DNA: TGCAGTGCTAATTGGCAGGGTGCAGAGACCCAGTACTTC. This codes for CSANWQGAETQYF.

There are a few counts of this clonotype. This chain links TRBV7-9 with TRBJ1-5; D perhaps matches TRBD1 (5 bases). The CDR3 spans 13 residues. CDR1 is SEHNR, CDR2 FQNEAQ, per germline (reference sequence). The germline V and J ends were trimmed by 7 bases and 7 bases, with 14 bases remaining between them. The CDR3 sequence: CASTYQGLQPQHF. CDR3 in DNA: TGTGCCAGCACCTATCAGGGTCTCCAGCCCCAGCATTTT.

The chain couples TRBV7-3 to TRBJ1-2, with 9 nucleotides matching TRBD1. CDR1 is SGHTA and CDR2 is FQGTGA in the germline V gene. CDR3 size: 15 residues. V dropped 4 bases and J dropped 6; count of bases not matched to a gene: 9. CDR3: CASSSYRGREDGYTF. CDR3 nucleotides: TGTGCCAGCAGCTCTTACAGGGGGCGCGAGGATGGCTACACCTTC.

The J gene is TRBJ1-1, the V gene TRBV28; D not resolved. Trimming left V 7 bases short and J 6 bases short, with 21 bases between. The CDR3 covers 15 residues. Germline V gene data show CDR1 as MDHEN and CDR2 as SYDVKM. This CDR3 reads CASTPPGGPPSEAFF. CDR3 DNA: TGTGCCAGCACCCCACCCGGAGGGCCACCTTCTGAAGCTTTCTTT.

This clonotype showed up many times. This chain links TRBV20-1 with TRBJ2-3; 9 positions agree with TRBD2. Germline lookup yields CDR1 DFQATT and CDR2 SNEGSKA (reference sequence). The CDR3 is 17 amino acids. V lost 3 bases and J lost 3; bases outside the gene matches: 13. The CDR3 loop reads CSASPAQTSGFTDTQYF. CDR3 nucleotides: TGCAGTGCTAGCCCGGCTCAGACTAGCGGTTTTACAGATACGCAGTATTTT.

The V gene is TRBV12-3 or TRBV12-4, the J gene TRBJ2-7, with D perhaps matching TRBD2 (7 bases). The germline V and J ends were trimmed by 4 bases and 2 bases, with 18 bases remaining between them. The CDR3 length is 16 residues. Here the CDR3 reads CASSSPRQRDTYEQYF. In DNA, the CDR3 is TGTGCCAGCAGTTCCCCCCGACAGCGGGACACCTACGAGCAGTACTTC.